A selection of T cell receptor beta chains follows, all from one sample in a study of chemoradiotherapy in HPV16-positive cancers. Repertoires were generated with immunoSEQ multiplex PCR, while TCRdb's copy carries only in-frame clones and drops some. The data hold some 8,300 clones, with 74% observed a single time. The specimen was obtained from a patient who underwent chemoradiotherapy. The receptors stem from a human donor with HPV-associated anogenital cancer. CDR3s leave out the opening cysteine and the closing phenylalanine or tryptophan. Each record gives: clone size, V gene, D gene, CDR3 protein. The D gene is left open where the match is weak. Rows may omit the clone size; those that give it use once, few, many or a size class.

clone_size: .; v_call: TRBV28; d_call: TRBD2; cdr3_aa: ASSPGTRNNEQF
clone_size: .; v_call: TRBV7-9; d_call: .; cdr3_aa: ASSSLGGSAMNTGELF
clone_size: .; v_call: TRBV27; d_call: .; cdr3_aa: ASSFSDGYEQY
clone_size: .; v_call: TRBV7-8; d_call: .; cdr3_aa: ASTSQRAGPNEQF
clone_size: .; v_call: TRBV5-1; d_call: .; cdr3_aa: ASSPDWGQGEAF
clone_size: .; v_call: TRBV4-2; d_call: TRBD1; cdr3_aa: ASSNPDRAGANVLT
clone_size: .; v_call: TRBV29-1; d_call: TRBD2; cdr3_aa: SVPPPLSTSGSDTQY
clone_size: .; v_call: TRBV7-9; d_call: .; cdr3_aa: ASSSSTVSLYEQY
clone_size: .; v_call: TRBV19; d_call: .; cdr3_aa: ASRSHAGDEKLF
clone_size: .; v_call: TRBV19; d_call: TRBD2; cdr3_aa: ASSIGTTARNEQY
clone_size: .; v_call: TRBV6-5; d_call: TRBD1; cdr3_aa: ASSSDRASSYEQY
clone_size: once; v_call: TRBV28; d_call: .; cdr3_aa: ASSLTVLGQETQY
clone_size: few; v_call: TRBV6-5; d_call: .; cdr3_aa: ASSYSTGTEAF
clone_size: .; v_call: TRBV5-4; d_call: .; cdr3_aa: ASSPQKGAGANVLT
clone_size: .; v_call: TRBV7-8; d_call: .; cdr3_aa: ASSPPTSSPYNEQF
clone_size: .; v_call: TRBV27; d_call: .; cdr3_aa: ASRADRTIYEQY
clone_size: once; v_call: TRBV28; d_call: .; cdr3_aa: ASSYGGSNQPQH
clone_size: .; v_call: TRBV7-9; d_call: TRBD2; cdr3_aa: ASSKGLAWEQF
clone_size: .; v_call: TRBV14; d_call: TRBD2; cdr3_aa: ASNFGAQRIGGGLNTGELF
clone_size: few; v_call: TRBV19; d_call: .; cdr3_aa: ASSIGAGSNEQF
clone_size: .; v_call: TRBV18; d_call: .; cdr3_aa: ASSPLLQEMNTEAF
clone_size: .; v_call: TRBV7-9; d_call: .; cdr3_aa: ASSFSNNEQF
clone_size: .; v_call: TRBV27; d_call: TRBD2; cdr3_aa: ASSLVRLARIKGNEQF
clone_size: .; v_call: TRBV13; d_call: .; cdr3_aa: ASEGFHTEAF
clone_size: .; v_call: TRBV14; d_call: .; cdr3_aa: ASSRQENTEAF
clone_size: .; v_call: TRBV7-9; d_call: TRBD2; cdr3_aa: ASSPGVAGSRETQY
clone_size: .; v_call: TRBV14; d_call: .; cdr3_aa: ASSQVRRETQY
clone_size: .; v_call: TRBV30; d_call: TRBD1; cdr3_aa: AWSGQGFGELF
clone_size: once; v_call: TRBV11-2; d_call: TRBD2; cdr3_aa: ASSLDRGGGTSGRGEQF
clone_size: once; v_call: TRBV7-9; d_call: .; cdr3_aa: ASSSGIYGYT
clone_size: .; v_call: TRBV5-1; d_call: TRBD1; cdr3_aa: ASSWDRGQVDTQY
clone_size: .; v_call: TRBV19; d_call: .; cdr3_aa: ASSIRSGNTGELF
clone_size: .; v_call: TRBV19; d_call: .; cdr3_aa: ASSKPREVVYGYT
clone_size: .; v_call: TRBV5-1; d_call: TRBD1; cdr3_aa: ASSLQGELLDTQY
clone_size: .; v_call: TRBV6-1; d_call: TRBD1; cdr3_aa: ASRDREAYEQY
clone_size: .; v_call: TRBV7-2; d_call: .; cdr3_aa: ASSPTTGPAEAF
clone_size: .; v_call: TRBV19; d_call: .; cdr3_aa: ASSIGGGYEQY
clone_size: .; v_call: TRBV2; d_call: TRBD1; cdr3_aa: ASRKGQMSTDTQY
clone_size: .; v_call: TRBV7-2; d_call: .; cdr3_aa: ASSPAGVGTEAF
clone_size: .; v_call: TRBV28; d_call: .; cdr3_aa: ASLNPQGYEQY
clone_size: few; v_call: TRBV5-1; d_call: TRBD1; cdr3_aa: ASSLDRGRYGYT
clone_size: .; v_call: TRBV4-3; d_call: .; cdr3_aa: ASSQDSSGSTDTQY
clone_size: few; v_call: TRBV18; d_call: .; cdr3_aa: ASSPLPSDSYNEQF
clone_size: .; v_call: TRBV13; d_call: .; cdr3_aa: ASSLDRPNEQF
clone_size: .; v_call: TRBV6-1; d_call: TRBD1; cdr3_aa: ASKYRGNTEAF
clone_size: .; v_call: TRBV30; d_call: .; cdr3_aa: AWSSQGSQPQH
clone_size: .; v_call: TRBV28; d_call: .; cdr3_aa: ASSLWAKGGYT
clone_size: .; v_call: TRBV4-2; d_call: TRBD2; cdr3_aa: ASSQDTSGSYNEQF
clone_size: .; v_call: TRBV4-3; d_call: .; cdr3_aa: ASSQDREEVFQETQY
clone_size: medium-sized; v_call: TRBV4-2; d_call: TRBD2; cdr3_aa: ASSQSPGLEGNEQF
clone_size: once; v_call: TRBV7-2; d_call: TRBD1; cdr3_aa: ASTIDRGDTIY
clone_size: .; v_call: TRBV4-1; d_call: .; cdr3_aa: ASSEWSGNEQF
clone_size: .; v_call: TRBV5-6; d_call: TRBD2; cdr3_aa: ASSLLLAGVYEQY